Below are 32 T cell receptor beta chains sequenced from a single sample in a study of cytomegalovirus exposure and HLA in healthy donors. PCR used 60 Vbeta primers and 13 Jbeta primers. The protocol was immunoSEQ multiplex PCR, while the TCRdb copy is restricted to in-frame clones and leaves out a portion. The repertoire holds some 190,000 clones, with more than 80% as singletons. Material for sequencing was PBMCs. The receptors come from a male donor in good health and CMV-seronegative.

The chain joins TRBV5-4 to TRBJ2-1, with D tentatively TRBD2 (6 bases). The CDR3 is 13 residues long. The germline V and J ends were trimmed by 0 bases and 13 bases, with 14 bases remaining between them. In germline, CDR1 is SGHNT, CDR2 YYREEE (reference sequence). CDR3 loop: CASSLAGEDRQFF. The CDR3 DNA follows: TGTGCCAGCAGCTTGGCCGGGGAGGATCGACAGTTCTTC.

The V call is TRBV30, the J call TRBJ1-3, with D tentatively TRBD1 (5 bases). Per germline, CDR1 GTSNPN and CDR2 SVGIG (reference sequence). CDR3 length: 14 residues. The V end was cut by 3 bases, the J end by 3 bases, with 12 bases between. The CDR3, as DNA: TGTGCCTGGAGCCCAGACAGCGTTGGAAACACCATATATTTT. This gives the protein CAWSPDSVGNTIYF.

V and J are TRBV28 and TRBJ2-2; no clear D. CDR3 length: 14 residues. The V gene's germline CDR1 is MDHEN and CDR2 SYDVKM. The V gene lost 3 bases and the J gene lost 0 bases, with 5 bases spanning the gap. The DNA of the CDR3 is TGTGCCAGCAGTTTTATATCGAACACCGGGGAGCTGTTTTTT. Amino acids: CASSFISNTGELFF.

This sequence joins TRBV25-1 and TRBJ2-5, with D perhaps matching TRBD1 (5 bases). Germline CDR1 and CDR2: MGHDK and SYGVNS. V was shortened by 11 bases and J by 3 bases, with 16 bases between the two germline ends. This CDR3 region has 13 residues. CDR3 in amino acids: CACGPTEKETQYF. The DNA of the CDR3 is TGTGCCTGTGGGCCGACAGAAAAAGAGACCCAGTACTTC.

The chain recombines TRBV5-1 with TRBJ2-7, with TRBD1 matching 8 bases. V dropped 3 bases and J dropped 2; count of bases not matched to a gene: 7. This CDR3 spans 15 amino acids. Germline CDR1 is SGHRS and CDR2 is YFSETQ. The CDR3 loop reads CASSSRQGSPYEQYF. In DNA form, the CDR3 reads TGCGCCAGCAGCTCAAGACAGGGGTCCCCCTACGAGCAGTACTTC. Looking up the rest from reference TRBV5-1 and TRBJ2-7 gives the full variable domain: KAGVTQTPRYLIKTRGQQVTLSCSPISGHRSVSWYQQTPGQGLQFLFEYFSETQRNKGNFPGRFSGRQFSNSRSEMNVSTLELGDSALYLCASSSRQGSPYEQYFGPGTRLTVT.

The chain links TRBV27 to TRBJ1-1, with a possible D match to TRBD1 (6 bases). Trimming left V 2 bases short and J 4 bases short, with 17 bases between. The germline V gene encodes CDR1 MNHEY and CDR2 SMNVEV (reference sequence). The CDR3 sequence is 16 residues long. The chain's CDR3 is CASSLRAGATITEAFF. In DNA, the CDR3 is TGTGCCAGCAGTTTACGGGCAGGGGCGACGATCACTGAAGCTTTCTTT.

The genes are TRBV9 and TRBJ2-3; 7 bases match TRBD2. Germline V gene lookup returns CDR1 SGDLS and CDR2 YYNGEE. CDR3 length equals 16 residues. With V trimmed by 0 bases and J by 4 bases, 8 bases remained unmatched. This CDR3 is CASSVGGRRLADTQYF. CDR3 DNA sequence: TGTGCCAGCAGCGTAGGCGGGAGAAGGCTAGCAGATACGCAGTATTTT.

With regard to this clone: Mismatch with germline at one junction end may stem from a read error. The CDR3 protein is CSVARQGAKTGELFF. CDR3 DNA: TGCAGCGTTGCCCGACAGGGGGCGAAGACCGGGGAGCTGTTTTTT. The chain links TRBV29-1 to TRBJ2-2; 10 bases align to TRBD1. CDR3 length equals 15 residues. The germline CDR1 and CDR2 sequences are SQVTM and ANQGSEA.

V usage is TRBV6-4 and J usage is TRBJ2-2; TRBD1 aligns across 12 bases. This CDR3 comprises 18 residues. Germline trimming cut 3 bases from V and 4 bases from J; bases unmatched to any gene: 9. Germline values: CDR1 MRHNA, CDR2 SNTAGT. CDR3 region: CASSEYGTGGSFTGELFF. The CDR3, as DNA: TGTGCCAGCAGTGAATACGGGACAGGGGGCAGTTTCACCGGGGAGCTGTTTTTT.

CDR3: CSVVEGGAFGNEQFF. DNA of the CDR3: TGCAGCGTTGTAGAAGGGGGCGCCTTTGGGAATGAGCAGTTCTTC. This chain links TRBV29-1 with TRBJ2-1; 7 bases agree with TRBD1. J lost 7 bases, V lost 4 bases, and 13 bases had no gene match. This CDR3 spans 15 amino acids. The germline V gene encodes CDR1 SQVTM and CDR2 ANQGSEA.

The CDR3 region is CASSYLRDEQYF. In nucleotides, the CDR3 is TGTGCCAGCAGTTACCTTCGGGATGAGCAGTACTTC. This rearrangement joins TRBV6-6 to TRBJ2-7, with a weak D call TRBD2 (5 bases). CDR1 MNHNY and CDR2 SVGAGI come from the germline V gene (reference sequence). V shed 2 bases and J shed 7 bases, with 9 bases lying between them. The CDR3 runs 12 residues.

For this clone: An end of the junction differs from the germline gene, which may be a read error. The same CDR3 is also encoded by other DNA sequences in this sample. CDR3 nucleotide sequence: TGTGCTAGCAGAGACGCACAGGGCAACACTGAAGCTTTCTTT. The encoded protein is CASRDAQGNTEAFF. The chain is built from TRBV2 and TRBJ1-1; the D gene is possibly TRBD1 (6 bases). The CDR3 extends over 14 amino acids. Germline values: CDR1 SNHLY, CDR2 FYNNEI.

The chain is built from TRBV7-9 and TRBJ2-2, with TRBD2 as a possible D gene (5 bases). Trimming stripped 5 bases from V and 7 bases from J, with 17 bases between. This CDR3 is 15 amino acids long. The germline V gene has CDR1 SEHNR and CDR2 FQNEAQ (reference sequence). In nucleotides, the CDR3 is TGTGCCAGCAGCACGTGGCATGGGGAGCACGGGGAGCTGTTTTTT. It translates to CASSTWHGEHGELFF.

This chain links TRBV4-1 with TRBJ2-1; TRBD2 might be the D (5 bases). V dropped 4 bases and J dropped 3 bases, with 16 bases sitting between them. CDR1 MGHRA and CDR2 YSYEKL come from the germline V gene. The length of the CDR3 is 16 residues. CDR3 in amino acids: CASSLSERTHYNEQFF. The CDR3 DNA is TGCGCCAGCAGCCTATCAGAGCGGACCCACTACAATGAGCAGTTCTTC.

The sample holds one count of this clone. The chain carries TRBV7-3 and TRBJ2-7; TRBD2 matches 14 bases. V gave up 5 bases and J gave up 3 bases; unmatched junction bases: 3. The V gene's germline CDR1 is SGHTA and CDR2 FQGTGA. This CDR3 contains 15 residues. CDR3: CASSQGLAGGYEQYF. DNA for the CDR3: TGTGCCAGCAGCCAAGGACTAGCGGGAGGCTACGAGCAGTACTTC.

The gene calls are TRBV19 and TRBJ1-5; 7 bases are shared with TRBD1. The germline gives CDR1 LNHDA, CDR2 SQIVND (reference sequence). With V trimmed by 2 bases and J by 1 base, 23 bases remained unmatched. The CDR3 extends over 22 amino acids. CDR3 in DNA: TGTGCCAGTAGTATACCCATCTGGGGACAGAAACGCAGGGATGTAAGCAATCAGCCCCAGCATTTT. As protein: CASSIPIWGQKRRDVSNQPQHF.

The chain has TRBV5-1 and TRBJ2-7, with TRBD2 matching 9 bases. Per the germline V gene, CDR1 is SGHRS and CDR2 is YFSETQ. There are 15 residues in the CDR3. Trimming cost V 4 bases and J 4 bases; bases outside gene matches: 9. CDR3 coding DNA: TGCGCCAGCAGCCTGGACTTTAGCGGGGGATACGAGCAGTACTTC. As protein: CASSLDFSGGYEQYF.

The genes are TRBV6-5 and TRBJ2-5, with 8 bases lining up with TRBD1. CDR1 is MNHEY, CDR2 SVGAGI, per germline. After removal of 7 bases from V and 4 bases from J, the junction contained 5 bases not matched to a gene. This CDR3 comprises 13 residues. CDR3 residues: CASTRTGTETQYF. The CDR3 DNA sequence: TGTGCCAGCACGCGGACAGGGACAGAGACCCAGTACTTC.

This chain links TRBV27 with TRBJ2-7; D unresolved. Trimming took 9 bases from V and 4 from J, leaving 22 bases between them. The CDR3 is made up of 15 amino acids. In germline, CDR1 is MNHEY, CDR2 SMNVEV (reference sequence). CDR3 nucleotide sequence: TGTGCCAGTTTTTTCAAGCAGAAGGCGGCATACGAGCAGTACTTC. This gives the protein CASFFKQKAAYEQYF.

The gene calls are TRBV2 and TRBJ1-5; maybe TRBD1 (6 bases). The CDR3 runs 15 residues. Germline V lookup: CDR1 SNHLY, CDR2 FYNNEI. Trimming removed 5 bases at V and 2 bases at J, with 13 bases between. Written as DNA, the CDR3 is TGTGCCAGCAGTCAAGGGACAATAGGCAATCAGCCCCAGCATTTT. Protein: CASSQGTIGNQPQHF. Full variable domain (missing parts from reference TRBV2 and TRBJ1-5): EPEVTQTPSHQVTQMGQEVILRCVPISNHLYFYWYRQILGQKVEFLVSFYNNEISEKSEIFDDQFSVERPDGSNFTLKIRSTKLEDSAMYFCASSQGTIGNQPQHFGDGTRLSIL.

The chain combines TRBV5-4 with TRBJ2-1; D uncertain. Trimming took off 3 bases at V and 2 bases at J, with 12 bases between the two ends. In germline, CDR1 is SGHNT, CDR2 YYREEE (reference sequence). The CDR3 contains 15 residues. CDR3 sequence reads: CASSSELRAYNEQFF. Here the CDR3 DNA reads TGTGCCAGCAGCTCAGAACTCCGGGCCTACAATGAGCAGTTCTTC. Together with reference TRBV5-4 and TRBJ2-1, the CDR3 gives the full variable domain: ETGVTQSPTHLIKTRGQQVTLRCSSQSGHNTVSWYQQALGQGPQFIFQYYREEENGRGNFPPRFSGLQFPNYSSELNVNALELDDSALYLCASSSELRAYNEQFFGPGTRLTVL.

This clone showed up just a few times. This rearrangement joins TRBV29-1 to TRBJ1-1; 10 bases are shared with TRBD1. The CDR3 length is 14 residues. V lost 3 bases to trimming and J lost 4 bases; unmatched junction nucleotides: 5. Per the germline V gene, CDR1 is SQVTM and CDR2 is ANQGSEA. CDR3 protein: CSVELDRGPTEAFF. The DNA of the CDR3 is TGCAGCGTTGAGCTAGACAGGGGGCCCACTGAAGCTTTCTTT.

Only one count was recorded for this clone. The J gene is TRBJ2-7, the V gene TRBV27; D may be TRBD2 (6 bases). V was trimmed by 2 bases and J by 5 bases, leaving 10 bases between them. This CDR3 is 13 amino acids long. Germline lookup yields CDR1 MNHEY and CDR2 SMNVEV (reference sequence). The CDR3 loop is CASSLGGLNEQYF. Written as DNA, the CDR3 is TGTGCCAGCAGTTTAGGAGGGCTGAACGAGCAGTACTTC.

The gene calls are TRBV5-1 and TRBJ2-7; D is uncertain. CDR3 length equals 13 residues. Germline V lookup: CDR1 SGHRS, CDR2 YFSETQ. The V end was cut by 0 bases, the J end by 4 bases, with 8 bases between. CDR3 coding DNA: TGCGCCAGCAGCTTGGGTCCCCAGTACGAGCAGTACTTC. Translated: CASSLGPQYEQYF.

This chain uses TRBV6-5 with TRBJ2-5, with unresolved D. Gene TRBJ2-7 matches the end of the DNA better, so the J call may be wrong. CDR1 is MNHEY and CDR2 is SVGAGI in the germline V gene. The CDR3 runs 11 residues. In nucleotides, the CDR3 is TGTGCCAGCACTAACGGGTACGAGCAGTACTTC. Translation: CASTNGYEQYF.

The chain is built from TRBV18 and TRBJ2-3, with TRBD1 as a possible D gene (5 bases). Looked up from germline, CDR1 is KGHSH and CDR2 is LQKENI. CDR3 length: 16 amino acids. Trimming stripped 2 bases from V and 0 bases from J, with 12 bases between. The CDR3 DNA reads TGTGCCAGCTCACCAGAGACAGATACTAGCACAGATACGCAGTATTTT. Protein product: CASSPETDTSTDTQYF.

The V call is TRBV18, the J call TRBJ2-3, with 11 bases matching TRBD2. Trimming cost V 4 bases and J 1 base; bases outside gene matches: 7. In germline, CDR1 is KGHSH, CDR2 LQKENI. The CDR3 is 17 amino acids. The CDR3: CASSLISTSGGTDTQYF. The CDR3 bases are TGTGCCAGCTCACTCATTTCGACTAGCGGGGGCACAGATACGCAGTATTTT.

The genes are TRBV29-1 and TRBJ2-2; TRBD2 is a possible D gene (6 bases). The CDR3 contains 13 residues. From germline, CDR1 is SQVTM and CDR2 ANQGSEA. The V and J ends lost 6 bases and 0 bases respectively, with 8 bases between them. The CDR3 DNA reads as TGCAGCGTGACGGGGGCGAACACCGGGGAGCTGTTTTTT. Protein sequence: CSVTGANTGELFF.

V and J are TRBV5-4 and TRBJ2-7; 8 nucleotides align to TRBD2. This CDR3 has 15 residues. J lost 0 bases, V lost 2 bases, and 4 bases had no gene match. CDR1 and CDR2 from the germline V gene are SGHNT and YYREEE (reference sequence). The CDR3 here is CASSFPGGSSYEQYF. As DNA, the CDR3 is TGTGCCAGCAGCTTCCCGGGAGGGAGCTCCTACGAGCAGTACTTC.

The chain uses TRBV7-8 and TRBJ2-7; tentatively, D is TRBD1 (5 bases). The CDR3 is 14 amino acids. The V end lost 1 base, the J end lost 4 bases, and 11 bases lay between the germline ends. Per the germline V gene, CDR1 is SGHVS and CDR2 is FQNEAQ. CDR3 protein: CASSLGGLGYEQYF. The CDR3 nucleotides read TGTGCCAGCAGCTTAGGGGGCTTAGGGTACGAGCAGTACTTC.

In regard to this clone: This same CDR3 is encoded by further DNA sequences in the sample. The CDR3 here is CASSPGQGREKLFF. For the CDR3, the DNA is TGTGCCAGCAGCCCCGGACAGGGCCGAGAAAAACTGTTTTTT. This chain links TRBV5-4 with TRBJ1-4, with 8 bases fitting TRBD1. The CDR3 has 14 residues. Germline V lookup: CDR1 SGHNT, CDR2 YYREEE (reference sequence). J lost 8 bases, V lost 4 bases, and 7 bases had no gene match.

The J gene is TRBJ2-1, the V gene TRBV7-3; a possible D gene is TRBD2 (6 bases). Trimming took 2 bases from V and 4 from J, leaving 15 bases between them. Germline CDR1 is SGHTA and CDR2 is FQGTGA. The CDR3 is 16 amino acids. CDR3 bases: TGTGCCAGCAGCTTAGGGTCGCGGGGAAGTTACAATGAGCAGTTCTTC. Translated, it gives CASSLGSRGSYNEQFF.